What follows are 16 T cell receptor beta chains derived from one specimen sequenced in a study of early T cells in non-severe SARS-CoV-2 infection. TCRdb re-called the 5' RACE reads with MiXCR, one entry per CDR3 protein. The sample lists roughly 70,000 distinct CDR3 sequences, roughly an eighth occurring once. Material: whole blood. These receptors were taken from an adult who was a healthcare worker with PCR-confirmed SARS-CoV-2 infection or an uninfected control (not recorded which).

V is TRBV4-2 and J is TRBJ2-7; TRBD2 might be the D (6 bases). The CDR3 extends over 15 amino acids. CDR1 and CDR2 (germline): LGHNA, YNFKEQ. Trimming left V 6 bases short and J 1 base short, with 16 bases between. CDR3 DNA sequence: TGTGCCAGCAGTCAGTTCCCCGGGAGATCCTACGAGCAGTACTTC. It is translated as CASSQFPGRSYEQYF.

The chain has TRBV9 and TRBJ1-5; D perhaps matches TRBD1 (5 bases). The CDR3 sequence is 15 residues long. CDR1 and CDR2 from the germline V gene are SGDLS and YYNGEE. V was pared by 0 bases and J by 5 bases, with 12 bases between. The DNA of the CDR3 is TGTGCCAGCAGCGTAGCCGTAGGAGGGGATCAGCCCCAGCATTTT. This sequence encodes CASSVAVGGDQPQHF.

The genes are TRBV29-1 and TRBJ2-5, with 7 bases lining up with TRBD2. Germline CDR1 SQVTM, CDR2 ANQGSEA. The CDR3 runs 15 residues. J gave up 4 bases and V 0 bases, and 8 bases lay outside the gene matches. The CDR3 is CSVEEARVAGETQYF. The CDR3 coding sequence is TGCAGCGTTGAAGAAGCTAGAGTAGCGGGAGAGACCCAGTACTTC.

This clonotype was counted a few times. CDR3 coding DNA: TGTGCCAGCAGCGCGGGAGGAAGCTCCTACAATGAGCAGTTCTTC. Amino acid sequence: CASSAGGSSYNEQFF. V gene TRBV11-1 combines with J gene TRBJ2-1; 8 bases fit TRBD2. The V segment lost 5 bases and the J segment 0 bases; nucleotides outside the gene matches: 3. This CDR3 is built from 15 residues. CDR1 is SGHAT, CDR2 FQDESV, per germline (reference sequence).

This clonotype was counted between two and nine times. V is TRBV10-3 and J is TRBJ2-1; 10 bases map to TRBD2. The CDR3 has 16 amino acids. Trimming took 8 bases from V and 2 from J; bases not matched to a gene: 9. The germline V gene encodes CDR1 ENHRY and CDR2 SYGVKD. CDR3 in amino acids: CAISQRTSGTYNEQFF. The DNA of the CDR3 is TGTGCCATCTCCCAAAGGACTAGCGGAACCTACAATGAGCAGTTCTTC.

The chain couples TRBV12-3 or TRBV12-4 to TRBJ2-7, with D tentatively TRBD1 (6 bases). The CDR3 has 15 amino acids. The V gene lost 6 bases and the J gene lost 0 bases, with 15 bases spanning the gap. This CDR3 is CASSTGSLSSYEQYF. The CDR3 DNA is TGTGCCAGCAGCACAGGGTCCTTAAGCTCCTACGAGCAGTACTTC.

V gene TRBV29-1 combines with J gene TRBJ2-5, with 7 bases aligning to TRBD2. In germline, CDR1 is SQVTM, CDR2 ANQGSEA. This CDR3 has 13 residues. V was pared by 3 bases and J by 5 bases, with 6 bases of the junction left unmatched. The CDR3 bases are TGCAGCGTTGATGGGGTGCGGGGGGAGACCCAGTACTTC. Translated, it gives CSVDGVRGETQYF.

In its sample, this clonotype was seen many times. The J gene is TRBJ2-1, the V gene TRBV20-1; 9 nucleotides agree with TRBD2. V shed 6 bases, J shed 7 bases, and the junction held 4 bases outside the gene matches. Germline V gene sequence: CDR1 DFQATT, CDR2 SNEGSKA (reference sequence). This CDR3 spans 12 amino acids. CDR3 protein: CSASSGRNEQFF. The CDR3 DNA reads TGCAGTGCCAGCAGCGGGAGGAATGAGCAGTTCTTC.

The chain has TRBV29-1 and TRBJ2-5, with a tentative D call TRBD2 (5 bases). The V gene's germline CDR1 is SQVTM and CDR2 ANQGSEA. CDR3 size: 13 residues. V was pared by 4 bases and J by 5 bases, with 14 bases between. The CDR3 reads CSVASPLVETQYF. DNA for the CDR3: TGCAGCGTTGCTAGCCCCTTGGTGGAGACCCAGTACTTC.

V is TRBV3-1 and J is TRBJ2-7; TRBD2 matches 9 bases. V shed 1 base and J 3 bases; nucleotides not matched to a gene: 4. The V gene's germline CDR1 is LGHDT and CDR2 YNNKEL (reference sequence). CDR3 size: 15 residues. The CDR3 nucleotides read TGTGCCAGCAGCCAAGGGTCTAGCGGGATCTACGAGCAGTACTTC. Translated: CASSQGSSGIYEQYF.

V usage is TRBV28 and J usage is TRBJ2-7; D tentatively reads TRBD1 or TRBD2 (6 bases each). Deletions cut 8 bases from V and 2 bases from J, with 13 bases between. CDR3 size: 13 residues. The germline V gene encodes CDR1 MDHEN and CDR2 SYDVKM. CDR3 nucleotide sequence: TGTGCCAGCGGGCTGGGGGGCGCCTACGAGCAGTACTTC. It translates to CASGLGGAYEQYF.

This clonotype showed up just a few times. The genes are TRBV11-2 and TRBJ2-3; D unresolved. Germline CDR1 reads SGHAT; CDR2 reads FQNNGV. This CDR3 comprises 15 residues. V lost 3 bases and J lost 2, with 12 bases in between. CDR3 residues: CASSFPGRLTDTQYF. CDR3 sequence (DNA): TGTGCCAGCAGCTTCCCAGGACGGCTCACAGATACGCAGTATTTT.

This clonotype was counted many times. The rearrangement links TRBV19 to TRBJ1-2, with 8 bases fitting TRBD1. Trimming took 5 bases from V and 8 from J; bases not matched to a gene: 10. Germline V gene sequence: CDR1 LNHDA, CDR2 SQIVND (reference sequence). The CDR3 spans 14 residues. The CDR3: CASSPPTGGRGYTF. The CDR3 region has the DNA TGTGCCAGTAGTCCACCAACAGGGGGGCGAGGCTACACCTTC. Variable domain in full (rest from reference TRBV19 and TRBJ1-2): DGGITQSPKYLFRKEGQNVTLSCEQNLNHDAMYWYRQDPGQGLRLIYYSQIVNDFQKGDIAEGYSVSREKKESFPLTVTSAQKNPTAFYLCASSPPTGGRGYTFGSGTRLTVV.

This clonotype appeared a few times. The chain carries TRBV29-1 and TRBJ1-4; D is unresolved. Deletions cut 6 bases from V and 5 bases from J, with 10 bases between. CDR3 length: 12 amino acids. Germline CDR1 reads SQVTM; CDR2 reads ANQGSEA. This CDR3 is CSVLRPNEKLFF. In DNA form, the CDR3 reads TGCAGCGTACTCAGACCAAATGAAAAACTGTTTTTT.

This clonotype has only a few counts. This rearrangement joins TRBV3-1 to TRBJ2-3; 7 nucleotides align to TRBD1. V shed 3 bases, J shed 2 bases, and the junction held 2 bases outside the gene matches. CDR3 length: 14 amino acids. Looked up from germline, CDR1 is LGHDT and CDR2 is YNNKEL (reference sequence). The CDR3 is CASSHGQVTDTQYF. As DNA, the CDR3 is TGTGCCAGCAGCCACGGACAGGTCACAGATACGCAGTATTTT.

This clonotype has more than one count but fewer than ten. The chain recombines TRBV4-3 with TRBJ2-1, with D possibly matching TRBD1 (6 bases). This CDR3 has 15 residues. From germline, CDR1 is LGHNA and CDR2 YSLEER. V was pared by 0 bases and J by 7 bases, with 13 bases between. The CDR3 spells CASSQEARGFNEQFF. As DNA, the CDR3 is TGCGCCAGCAGCCAAGAAGCCAGGGGTTTTAATGAGCAGTTCTTC.